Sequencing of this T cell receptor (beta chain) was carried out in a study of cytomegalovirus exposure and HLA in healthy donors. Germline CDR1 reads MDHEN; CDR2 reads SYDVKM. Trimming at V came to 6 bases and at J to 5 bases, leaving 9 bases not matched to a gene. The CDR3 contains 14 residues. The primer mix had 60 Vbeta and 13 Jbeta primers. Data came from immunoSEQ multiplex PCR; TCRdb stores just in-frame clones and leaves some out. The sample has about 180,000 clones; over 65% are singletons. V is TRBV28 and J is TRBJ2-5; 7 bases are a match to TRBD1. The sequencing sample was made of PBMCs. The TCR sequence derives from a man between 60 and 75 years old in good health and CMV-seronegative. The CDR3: CASRTQGESETQYF. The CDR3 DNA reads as TGTGCCAGCAGAACCCAGGGGGAAAGTGAGACCCAGTACTTC.